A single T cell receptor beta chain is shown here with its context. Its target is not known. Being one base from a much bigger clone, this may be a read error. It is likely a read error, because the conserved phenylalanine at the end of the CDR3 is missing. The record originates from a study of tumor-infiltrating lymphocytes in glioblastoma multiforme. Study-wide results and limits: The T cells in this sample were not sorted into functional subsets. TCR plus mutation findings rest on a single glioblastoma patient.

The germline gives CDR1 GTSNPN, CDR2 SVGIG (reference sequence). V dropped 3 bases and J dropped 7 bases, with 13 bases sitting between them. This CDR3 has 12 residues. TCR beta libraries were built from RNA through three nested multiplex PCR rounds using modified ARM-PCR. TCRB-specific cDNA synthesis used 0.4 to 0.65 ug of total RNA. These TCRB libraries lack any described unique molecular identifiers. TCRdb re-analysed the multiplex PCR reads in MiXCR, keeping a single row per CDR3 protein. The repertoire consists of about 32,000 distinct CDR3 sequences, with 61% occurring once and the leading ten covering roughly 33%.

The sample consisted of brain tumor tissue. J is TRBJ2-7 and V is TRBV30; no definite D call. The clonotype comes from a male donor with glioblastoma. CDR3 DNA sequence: TGTGCCTGGAGGGGATACGCTTGGGAGCAGTACTTG. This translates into CAWRGYAWEQYL.